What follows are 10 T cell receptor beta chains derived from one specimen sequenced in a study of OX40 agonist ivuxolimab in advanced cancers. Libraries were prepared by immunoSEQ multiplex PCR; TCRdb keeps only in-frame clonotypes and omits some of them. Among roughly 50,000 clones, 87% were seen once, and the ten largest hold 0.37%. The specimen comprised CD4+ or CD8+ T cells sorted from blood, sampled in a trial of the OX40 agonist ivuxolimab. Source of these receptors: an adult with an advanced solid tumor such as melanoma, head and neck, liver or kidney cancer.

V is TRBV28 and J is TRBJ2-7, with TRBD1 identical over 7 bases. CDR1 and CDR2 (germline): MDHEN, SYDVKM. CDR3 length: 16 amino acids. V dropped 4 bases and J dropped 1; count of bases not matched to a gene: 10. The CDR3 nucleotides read TGTGCCAGCAGTTCCATTCGCAGGGGGTGGTCCTACGAGCAGTACTTC. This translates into CASSSIRRGWSYEQYF.

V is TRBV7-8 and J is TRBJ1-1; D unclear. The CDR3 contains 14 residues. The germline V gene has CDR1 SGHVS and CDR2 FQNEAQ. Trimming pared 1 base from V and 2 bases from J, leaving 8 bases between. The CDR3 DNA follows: TGTGCCAGCAGCTTAGACCAGACTAACACTGAAGCTTTCTTT. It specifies CASSLDQTNTEAFF.

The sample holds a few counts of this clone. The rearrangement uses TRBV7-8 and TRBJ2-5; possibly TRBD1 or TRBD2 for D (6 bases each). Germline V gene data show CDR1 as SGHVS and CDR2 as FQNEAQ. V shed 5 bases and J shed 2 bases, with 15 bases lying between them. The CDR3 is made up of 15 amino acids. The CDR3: CASSRERTAQETQYF. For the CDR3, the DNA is TGTGCCAGCAGCCGGGAGCGGACAGCACAAGAGACCCAGTACTTC.

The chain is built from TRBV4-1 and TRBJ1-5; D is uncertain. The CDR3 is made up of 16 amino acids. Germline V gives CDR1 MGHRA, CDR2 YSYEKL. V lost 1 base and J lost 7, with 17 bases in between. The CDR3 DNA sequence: TGCGCCAGCAGCCAAGTTCCAGGTTCATCCTTACAGCCCCAGCATTTT. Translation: CASSQVPGSSLQPQHF.

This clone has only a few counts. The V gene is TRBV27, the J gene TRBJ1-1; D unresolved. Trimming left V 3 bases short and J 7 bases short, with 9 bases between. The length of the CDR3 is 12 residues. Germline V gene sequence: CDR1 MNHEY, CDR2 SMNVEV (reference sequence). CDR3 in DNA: TGTGCCAGCAGTTTGGCTCCGGGTGAAGCTTTCTTT. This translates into CASSLAPGEAFF.

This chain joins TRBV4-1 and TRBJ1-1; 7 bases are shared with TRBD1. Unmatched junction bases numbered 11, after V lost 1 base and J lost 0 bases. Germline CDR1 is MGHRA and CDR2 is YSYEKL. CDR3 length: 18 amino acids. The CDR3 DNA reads TGCGCCAGCAGCCAAGGAATCGCAGGGGGATTGATGAACACTGAAGCTTTCTTT. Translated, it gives CASSQGIAGGLMNTEAFF.

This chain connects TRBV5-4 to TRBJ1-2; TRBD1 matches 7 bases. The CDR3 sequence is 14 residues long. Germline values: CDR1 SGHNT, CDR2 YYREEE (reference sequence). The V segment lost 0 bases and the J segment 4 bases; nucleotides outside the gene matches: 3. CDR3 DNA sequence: TGTGCCAGCAGCTTGGGGGGACAGTCCTATGGCTACACCTTC. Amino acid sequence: CASSLGGQSYGYTF.

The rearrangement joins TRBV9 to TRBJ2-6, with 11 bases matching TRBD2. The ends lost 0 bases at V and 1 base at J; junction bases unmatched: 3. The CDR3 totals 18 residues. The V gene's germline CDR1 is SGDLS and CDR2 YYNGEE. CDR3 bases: TGTGCCAGCAGCGTAGTTAGCGGGAGGGGTTCTGGGGCCAACGTCCTGACTTTC. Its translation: CASSVVSGRGSGANVLTF.

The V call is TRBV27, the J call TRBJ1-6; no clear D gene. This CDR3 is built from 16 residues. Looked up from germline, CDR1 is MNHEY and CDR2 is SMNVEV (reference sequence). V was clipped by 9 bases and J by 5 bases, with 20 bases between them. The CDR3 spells CASSQSATSNNSPLHF. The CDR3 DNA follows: TGTGCCAGTTCCCAATCCGCGACGTCGAATAATTCACCCCTCCACTTT.

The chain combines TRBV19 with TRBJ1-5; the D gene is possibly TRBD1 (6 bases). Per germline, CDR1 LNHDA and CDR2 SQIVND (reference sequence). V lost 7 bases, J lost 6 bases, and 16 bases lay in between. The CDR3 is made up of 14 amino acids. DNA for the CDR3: TGTGCCAGTACCACCGGGGGCGCGGGTCAGCCCCAGCATTTT. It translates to CASTTGGAGQPQHF.